These 14 T cell receptor beta chains came from one sample sequenced in a study of blood T cell repertoires in COVID-19. The repertoire was sequenced with immunoSEQ multiplex PCR; TCRdb's copy has only in-frame clones and lacks some. This repertoire shows some 55,000 clones, 90% found once; its top ten account for 6.5% to 9%. Material for sequencing was peripheral blood. These receptors originate from a middle-aged woman with active COVID-19.

The chain employs TRBV7-9 and TRBJ1-1; 8 bases map to TRBD1. CDR3 size: 14 residues. After removal of 5 bases from V and 4 bases from J, the junction contained 6 bases not matched to a gene. The germline V gene has CDR1 SEHNR and CDR2 FQNEAQ (reference sequence). In DNA form, the CDR3 reads TGTGCCAGCAGCCCGGACAGGGCGGTCACTGAAGCTTTCTTT. Its translation: CASSPDRAVTEAFF.

CDR3 in amino acids: CASNGGSSGNTIYF. CDR3 DNA sequence: TGCGCCAGCAACGGGGGAAGCTCTGGAAACACCATATATTTT. The V call is TRBV4-1, the J call TRBJ1-3; tentative D call: TRBD1 (5 bases). The CDR3 extends over 14 amino acids. The V gene lost 7 bases and the J gene lost 0 bases, with 10 bases spanning the gap. CDR1 and CDR2 (germline): MGHRA, YSYEKL.

This chain uses TRBV7-2 with TRBJ2-7; TRBD2 matches at 9 bases. V gave up 1 base and J gave up 2 bases; unmatched junction bases: 12. The CDR3 is 18 residues long. Germline CDR1 reads SGHTA; CDR2 reads FQGNSA. The CDR3 sequence: CASSLVTSGRTTPYEQYF. The CDR3 DNA sequence: TGTGCCAGCAGCTTAGTAACTAGCGGGCGGACCACCCCCTACGAGCAGTACTTC.

The chain carries TRBV2 and TRBJ2-3; 9 nucleotides match TRBD1. Germline V gene sequence: CDR1 SNHLY, CDR2 FYNNEI. Trimming at V came to 5 bases and at J to 0 bases, leaving 3 bases not matched to a gene. This CDR3 spans 15 amino acids. The CDR3 loop reads CASSTDRGSTDTQYF. Here the CDR3 DNA reads TGTGCCAGCAGTACAGACAGGGGGAGCACAGATACGCAGTATTTT. Combining the CDR3 with reference TRBV2 and TRBJ2-3 gives the whole variable domain EPEVTQTPSHQVTQMGQEVILRCVPISNHLYFYWYRQILGQKVEFLVSFYNNEISEKSEIFDDQFSVERPDGSNFTLKIRSTKLEDSAMYFCASSTDRGSTDTQYFGPGTRLTVL.

The rearrangement uses TRBV9 and TRBJ2-1, with D tentatively TRBD2 (6 bases). Trimming took 4 bases from V and 5 from J, leaving 19 bases between them. This CDR3 contains 16 residues. Germline V gene lookup returns CDR1 SGDLS and CDR2 YYNGEE. In DNA form, the CDR3 reads TGTGCCAGCAGCCCCCCTTCGGGGACTTCTAACAATGAGCAGTTCTTC. Protein sequence: CASSPPSGTSNNEQFF.

The V gene is TRBV5-1, the J gene TRBJ1-1, with D maybe TRBD1 (5 bases). Trimming stripped 0 bases from V and 4 bases from J, with 7 bases between. The length of the CDR3 is 13 residues. Germline V gene lookup returns CDR1 SGHRS and CDR2 YFSETQ. The CDR3 here is CASSLEGSTEAFF. The CDR3 region has the DNA TGCGCCAGCAGCTTGGAGGGGTCCACTGAAGCTTTCTTT.

The genes are TRBV15 and TRBJ2-7; 9 bases are a match to TRBD2. This CDR3 region has 16 residues. V shed 0 bases and J 5 bases; nucleotides not matched to a gene: 8. Germline V gene data show CDR1 as LNHNV and CDR2 as YYDKDF (reference sequence). CDR3 in DNA: TGTGCCACCAGCAGAGATAAGGCGGGGGGGCGGGACGAGCAGTACTTC. It yields the protein CATSRDKAGGRDEQYF.

The chain couples TRBV4-1 to TRBJ2-2; 8 positions agree with TRBD1. Germline lookup yields CDR1 MGHRA and CDR2 YSYEKL. This CDR3 spans 15 amino acids. V lost 6 bases to trimming and J lost 4 bases; unmatched junction nucleotides: 7. For the CDR3, the DNA is TGCGCCAGCAGACTCGGACAGGGAGGCACCGGGGAGCTGTTTTTT. Its translation: CASRLGQGGTGELFF.

This chain joins TRBV7-2 and TRBJ1-6; D unresolved. From germline, CDR1 is SGHTA and CDR2 FQGNSA. The CDR3 has 14 residues. V lost 4 bases, J lost 8 bases, and 12 bases lay in between. The CDR3 nucleotides read TGTGCCAGCAGCTCCAGGCTGCGGGATTCACCCCTCCACTTT. This encodes CASSSRLRDSPLHF.

CDR3 sequence: CASSTSSLATDTQYF. The CDR3 nucleotides are TGTGCCAGCAGCACCTCTAGCTTAGCCACAGATACGCAGTATTTT. The V and J genes are TRBV7-8 and TRBJ2-3; TRBD2 is a possible D gene (5 bases). V dropped 5 bases and J dropped 2 bases, with 14 bases sitting between them. CDR1 is SGHVS and CDR2 is FQNEAQ in the germline V gene. The CDR3 has 15 residues.

The V gene is TRBV7-8, the J gene TRBJ1-1; 7 bases are a match to TRBD1. CDR3 length equals 15 residues. Unmatched junction bases numbered 7, after V lost 5 bases and J lost 1 base. CDR1 is SGHVS and CDR2 is FQNEAQ in the germline V gene. This CDR3 is CASSPRTGGNTEAFF. The CDR3 nucleotides read TGTGCCAGCAGCCCCCGGACAGGAGGGAACACTGAAGCTTTCTTT.

The chain recombines TRBV6-2 or TRBV6-3 with TRBJ1-2, with a weak D call TRBD1 (6 bases). The CDR3 extends over 13 amino acids. The germline V gene has CDR1 MNHEY and CDR2 SVGEGT. V lost 4 bases to trimming and J lost 4 bases, with 10 bases between them. DNA of the CDR3: TGTGCCAGCAGTTCGACAGGAAGCTATGGCTACACCTTC. It encodes CASSSTGSYGYTF.

This chain connects TRBV5-1 to TRBJ2-7; 7 nucleotides match TRBD1. Germline CDR1 is SGHRS and CDR2 is YFSETQ. V was pared by 1 base and J by 2 bases, with 3 bases of the junction left unmatched. The CDR3 spans 14 residues. CDR3 nucleotide sequence: TGCGCCAGCAGCTTGCGGACAGGACCCTACGAGCAGTACTTC. It encodes CASSLRTGPYEQYF.

The chain recombines TRBV12-5 with TRBJ2-1, with 12 positions matching TRBD2. V shed 5 bases, J shed 1 base, and the junction held 3 bases outside the gene matches. The germline CDR1 and CDR2 sequences are LGHNT and FRNRAP. This CDR3 comprises 16 residues. Written as DNA, the CDR3 is TGTGCTAGTGGTCCTAGCGGGGGGGCTTCCTACAATGAGCAGTTCTTC. Its protein is CASGPSGGASYNEQFF.